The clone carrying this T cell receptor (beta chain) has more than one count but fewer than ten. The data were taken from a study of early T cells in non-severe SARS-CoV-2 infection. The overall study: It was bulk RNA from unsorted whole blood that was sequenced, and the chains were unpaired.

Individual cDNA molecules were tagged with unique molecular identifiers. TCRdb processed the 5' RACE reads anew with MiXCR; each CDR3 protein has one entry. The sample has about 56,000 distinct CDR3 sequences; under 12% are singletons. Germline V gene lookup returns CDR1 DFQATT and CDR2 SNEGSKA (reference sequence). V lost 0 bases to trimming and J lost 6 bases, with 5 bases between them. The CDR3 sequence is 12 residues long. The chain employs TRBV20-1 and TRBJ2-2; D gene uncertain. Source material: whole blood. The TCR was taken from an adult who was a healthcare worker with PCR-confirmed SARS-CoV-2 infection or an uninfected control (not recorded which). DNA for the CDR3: TGCAGTGCTAGAGATCTAGCCGGGGAGCTGTTTTTT. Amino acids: CSARDLAGELFF.